The sequence of this T cell receptor (beta chain) was determined in a study of blood T cells in healthy people across ages. Across the whole study: For every two T cells, template switching captured about one barcoded beta molecule.

As concerns this clonotype: The antigen is unknown.

Primed by a sample-barcoded 5' primer and a J-beta primer mix, a second PCR proceeded for roughly 6 to 12 cycles. TCRdb itself ran the 5' RACE reads through MiXCR, one entry per CDR3 protein. Of about 670,000 distinct CDR3 sequences listed, over 40% are singletons. Study-wide findings and caveats: From one million sequenced T cells, diversity estimates were lower bounds.

The material sequenced was blood. This TCR came from a woman older than 75 in good health.

CDR3 in DNA: TGTGCCACCAGTGATTTGGAAGGCAGGGGCACGTACCAAGAGACCCAGTACTTC. As protein: CATSDLEGRGTYQETQYF. The rearrangement joins TRBV24-1 to TRBJ2-5; TRBD1 might be the D (6 bases). Per the germline V gene, CDR1 is KGHDR and CDR2 is SFDVKD. V gave up 0 bases and J gave up 0 bases, with 16 bases separating them. The CDR3 consists of 18 residues.